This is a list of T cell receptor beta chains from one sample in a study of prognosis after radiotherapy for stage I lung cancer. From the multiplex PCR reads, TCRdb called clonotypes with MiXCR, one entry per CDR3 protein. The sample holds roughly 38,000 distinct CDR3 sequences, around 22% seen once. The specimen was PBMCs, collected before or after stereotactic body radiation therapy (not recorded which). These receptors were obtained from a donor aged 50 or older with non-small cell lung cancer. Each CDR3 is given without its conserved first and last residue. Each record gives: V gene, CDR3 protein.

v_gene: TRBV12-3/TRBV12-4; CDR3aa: ASSFRGVSTDTQY
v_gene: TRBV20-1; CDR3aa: SAGTGGIYEQY
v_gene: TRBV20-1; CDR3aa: SASPTRGLPNYGYT
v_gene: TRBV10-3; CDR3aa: AIGGTVGTAGELF
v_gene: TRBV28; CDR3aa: ANEFRGDYGYT
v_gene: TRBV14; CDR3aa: ASSHDRPSWQPQH
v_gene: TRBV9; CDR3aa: ASSASGLITDTQY
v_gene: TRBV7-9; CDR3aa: ASSTKGGADTQY
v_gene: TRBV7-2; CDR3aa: ASRPSGGLDEQF
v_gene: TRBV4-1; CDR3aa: ASSQRGTGAPTASPLH
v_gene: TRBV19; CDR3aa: ASSIDRGAWQPQH
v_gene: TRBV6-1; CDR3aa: ASSERQGTTSYEQY
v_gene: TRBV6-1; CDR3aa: ASSRGGETQY
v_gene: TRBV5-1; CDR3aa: ASSTGVDEQF
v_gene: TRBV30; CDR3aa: AWSGRVRQY
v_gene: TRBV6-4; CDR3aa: ASSRQGETTDTQY
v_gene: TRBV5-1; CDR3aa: ASSPGGPRTDTQY
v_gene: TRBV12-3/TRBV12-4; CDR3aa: ASSSLAGGPSAYEQY
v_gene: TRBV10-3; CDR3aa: AISGGARDKKY
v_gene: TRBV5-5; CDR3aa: AATQTPLTGLWGYT
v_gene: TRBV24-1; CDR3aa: ATSADRPALGELF
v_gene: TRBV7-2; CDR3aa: ASSPQGDYEQY
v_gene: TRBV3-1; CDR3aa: ASSQGSPTEQF
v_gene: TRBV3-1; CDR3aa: ASSQGTGGSPLH
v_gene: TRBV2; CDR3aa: ASSVGPYSNQPQH
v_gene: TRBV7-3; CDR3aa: ASSWGLGTDTQY
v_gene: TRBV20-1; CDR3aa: SARDPQTGANYGYT
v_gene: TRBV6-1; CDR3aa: ASSEAPGPYYEQY
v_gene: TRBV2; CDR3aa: ASYTPGTTVSTDTQY
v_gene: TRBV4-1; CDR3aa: ASSQDLARYNEQF
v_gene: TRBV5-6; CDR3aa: ASSLMRNTYEQY
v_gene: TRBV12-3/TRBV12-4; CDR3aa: ASSFIQGDWLDEQY
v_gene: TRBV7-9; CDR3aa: ASSFSRGDEKLF
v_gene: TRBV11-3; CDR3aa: ASSFGQSYEQY
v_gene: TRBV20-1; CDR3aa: SAPGDGSIQY
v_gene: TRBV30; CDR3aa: AWSVGAGVSTEAF
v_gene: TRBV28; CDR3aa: ASSLAGKAGQETQY
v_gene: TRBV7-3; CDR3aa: ASMPSGGSYNEQF
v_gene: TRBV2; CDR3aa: GRHTGRASPLH
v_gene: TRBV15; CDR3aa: ATSRDLTQGADSPLH
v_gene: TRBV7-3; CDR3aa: ASSLDRDQPQH
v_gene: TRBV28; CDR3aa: ASSSWGGGQPQH
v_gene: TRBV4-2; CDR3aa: ASSQYSSHEQY
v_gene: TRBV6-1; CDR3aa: ASRQGNTYNEQF
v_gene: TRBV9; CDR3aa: ASSVGGAGEAF
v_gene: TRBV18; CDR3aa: ASSAMTGRDPDTQY
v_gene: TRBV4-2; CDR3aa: ASSLDGTSGGAGETQY
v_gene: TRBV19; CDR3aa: ASISAISGNTIY
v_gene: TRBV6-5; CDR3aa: ASSSRTGLSNQPQH
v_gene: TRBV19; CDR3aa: ASTGTYPLEQF
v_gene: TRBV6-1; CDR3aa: ASRAKGQRGTTYEQY
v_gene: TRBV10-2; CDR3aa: ASSDLAGVQETQY
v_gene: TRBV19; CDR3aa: ASSIYATSGSTDTQY
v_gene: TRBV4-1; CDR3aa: ASSQDRNPRETQY
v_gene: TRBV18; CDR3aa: ASSRSGTGAGTDTQY
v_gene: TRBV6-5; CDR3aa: ASSYGRGSVIETQY